Listed below are T cell receptor beta chains from one sample, sequenced in a study of OX40 agonist ivuxolimab in advanced cancers. Here immunoSEQ multiplex PCR was the method, and the copy in TCRdb shows in-frame clones only, minus some. Of tens of thousands of clones in the sample, 85% were seen once. Here the sequenced sample was CD4+ or CD8+ T cells sorted from blood, taken in a trial of the OX40 agonist ivuxolimab. The receptors originated from an adult with an advanced solid tumor such as melanoma, head and neck, liver or kidney cancer. Both conserved end residues are part of each CDR3. Size is stated for part of the rows, as once, few or many counts, or as a class when the clone is expanded.

>.|TRBJ2-1|TRBV19
CASTSGRNVGNEQFF
>few|TRBJ1-2|TRBV12-5
CASNRGTDYGYTF
>.|TRBJ1-4|TRBV16
CASSPIRGLGEKLFF
>.|TRBJ2-3|TRBV11-3
CASTRGTGTDTQYF
>.|TRBJ2-5|TRBV5-4
CASSLGGALQETQYF
>.|TRBJ2-1|TRBV2
CASSERAIAVYNEQFF
>few|TRBJ1-5|TRBV6-5
CASSSLSRDRSQPQHF
>.|TRBJ2-7|TRBV5-1
CASSLDLTTLYEQYF
>.|TRBJ1-1|TRBV11-2
CASSLQLNTEAFF
>.|TRBJ1-1|TRBV19
CASSITRTGRMNTEAFF
>.|TRBJ2-7|TRBV7-6
CASSSGNRAYEQYF
>.|TRBJ2-7|TRBV6-1
CASDGGFSYEQYF
>.|TRBJ2-3|TRBV20-1
CSASRTDTQYF
>.|TRBJ2-1|TRBV18
CASSPPGALAGGYNEQFF
>.|TRBJ2-7|TRBV10-3
CAISAGQPPGYEQYF
>once|TRBJ2-5|TRBV7-9
CASSGGQGSQTQYF